This TCR beta chain was recorded in a study of T cell responses to AZD1222 COVID-19 vaccine (dated by TCRdb to about 2021). For the wider study: TCR sequencing covered over 230 trial participants: 207 given two doses of AZD1222 and 26 given two doses of MenACWY control vaccine. Trial participants were enrolled into age subgroups of 18-55, 56-69 and 70-plus years, which contained 148, 28 and 57 TCR-sequenced participants, respectively. Study-wide findings and limitations: Only five to seven AZD1222 recipients were SARS-CoV-2 seropositive at baseline, limiting conclusions about previously exposed vaccinees. After two AZD1222 doses, both the breadth and the depth of spike-specific TCRs were significantly higher than at day 0 and than in MenACWY recipients. Epitopes outside the regions mutated in the B.1.351 and B.1.1.7 variants were reportedly recognized by nearly half of the unique spike-specific TCRs. CD4 TCRs associated with the vaccine covered the entire spike protein, and the dominant responses were in regions 160-218 and 743-854. Participants were mostly white British and included more females than males, and it was suggested by the authors that clonal diversity may have been underestimated. Because no day 14 peak-response samples were available, the repertoires could be characterized only after the peak T cell response. The 56-69-year group was small, and its depth increase did not reach significance, likely because of low power.

The meaning of the sample's time point label: about 28 days (+/-7) after the second vaccine dose. AZD1222 recipients with second doses at about 4 weeks or about 12 weeks were pooled, because spike-specific TCR depth and breadth did not differ between schedules. Samples from vaccinated people were obtained from the UK trials COV001 and COV002, which included a single-blind randomized controlled phase 2/3 trial of AZD1222 (ChAdOx1 nCoV-19) in healthy adults. Trial participant PBMC samples were collected at day 0 and day 28 after the second dose for TCRbeta chain sequencing. Points on this clone: The target of this receptor is not known. No base-level quality is on record; no much larger clone is a single base apart.

The CDR3 regions of human TCRbeta chains were subjected to immunosequencing. The study's own analysis went as follows. Repertoire TCRs were matched against a reference library of SARS-CoV-2-specific TCRs generated with the MIRA antigen-specificity platform. Breadth meant the fraction of unique TCRs that were SARS-CoV-2-associated, whereas depth meant the fraction of total T cells that were SARS-CoV-2-associated. Using the MIRA data, each spike-specific TCR was assigned both to the spike region to which the TCR was reactive and to a CD4 or CD8 class. Log10-transformed breadth and depth values were compared by one-way ANOVA with Sidak's multiple comparisons tests. TCRdb limited this immuneACCESS table to in-frame rearrangements with V and J called. A share of clones is missing; checked studies link under half to unresolved V genes, and the rest is unexplained. That table gives V, J and clone size, and the DNA gave D and trimming. A total of about 160,000 clones appear in this sample, under 95% of them only once. 1% to 1.4% of the sample comes from the top ten.

The sequence came from an adult who received the AZD1222 COVID-19 vaccine. The material sequenced was peripheral blood, taken 28 days after the second AZD1222 dose.

The CDR3 has the sequence CAISPGGVDGYTF. The bases read TGTGCCATCAGCCCCGGAGGGGTGGATGGCTACACCTTC. The sequence is built from TRBV10-3 and TRBJ1-2, with a weak D call of TRBD1 (5 bases match). Its CDR3 holds 13 amino acids, cysteine through phenylalanine. Just CDR3 DNA is preserved here, 39 bases in frame from base 1. CDR1 and CDR2, looked up from the germline V gene, are ENHRY and SYGVKD. The V end loses 6 bases and the J end loses 6 bases, and a stretch of 14 bases separates them.